The 16 T cell receptor beta chains listed next were all sequenced from one sample in a study of blood T cell repertoires in COVID-19. Repertoires were generated with immunoSEQ multiplex PCR, while TCRdb's copy carries only in-frame clones and drops some. Among under 250,000 clones listed, roughly 85% were seen once. Sequencing was carried out using peripheral blood. The origin of the receptors is a woman in her 70s with COVID-19, enrolled during active disease.

This clone was observed once. The J gene is TRBJ2-4, the V gene TRBV29-1; possible D gene TRBD2, 5 bases. Trimming took 7 bases from V and 7 from J, leaving 14 bases between them. Looked up from germline, CDR1 is SQVTM and CDR2 is ANQGSEA. CDR3 length: 12 residues. DNA for the CDR3: TGCAGCGCTTCAGAGGGATCGAACATTCAGTACTTC. Residues: CSASEGSNIQYF. The variable domain in full, with the rest retrieved from reference TRBV29-1 and TRBJ2-4, is SAVISQKPSRDICQRGTSLTIQCQVDSQVTMMFWYRQQPGQSLTLIATANQGSEATYESGFVIDKFPISRPNLTFSTLTVSNMSPEDSSIYLCSASEGSNIQYFGAGTRLSVL.

The J gene is TRBJ1-3, the V gene TRBV6-5; D unclear. The CDR3 is made up of 15 amino acids. The V gene lost 5 bases and the J gene lost 5 bases, with 16 bases spanning the gap. In germline, CDR1 is MNHEY, CDR2 SVGAGI. The CDR3 region is CASSRLVRDRNTIYF. The DNA of the CDR3 is TGTGCCAGCAGTCGACTGGTTCGTGATCGAAACACCATATATTTT.

This chain connects TRBV5-4 to TRBJ2-5; 13 bases are shared with TRBD2. This CDR3 has 12 residues. J lost 11 bases, V lost 4 bases, and 2 bases had no gene match. Per germline, CDR1 SGHNT and CDR2 YYREEE (reference sequence). The DNA of the CDR3 is TGTGCCAGCAGCACGACTAGCGGGGGGCAGTACTTC. It codes for CASSTTSGGQYF.

The rearrangement uses TRBV6-2 or TRBV6-3 and TRBJ2-1; perhaps TRBD2 as D (6 bases). CDR1 is MNHEY, CDR2 SVGEGT, per germline. The V end was cut by 4 bases, the J end by 3 bases, with 16 bases between. The CDR3 covers 16 residues. CDR3 sequence reads: CASSSREAGHYNEQFF. CDR3 coding DNA: TGTGCCAGCAGTTCCCGAGAAGCGGGCCACTACAATGAGCAGTTCTTC.

The gene calls are TRBV9 and TRBJ2-1; D may be TRBD1 (6 bases). Germline V gives CDR1 SGDLS, CDR2 YYNGEE. Trimming cost V 3 bases and J 0 bases, with 13 bases left between them. The CDR3 length is 16 residues. CDR3 protein: CASSGQGRSSYNEQFF. As DNA, the CDR3 is TGTGCCAGCAGCGGGCAGGGGAGAAGCTCCTACAATGAGCAGTTCTTC.

The chain has TRBV7-8 and TRBJ2-4, with a weak D call TRBD2 (5 bases). CDR3 size: 15 residues. The germline CDR1 and CDR2 sequences are SGHVS and FQNEAQ. Trimming removed 4 bases from V and 4 bases from J, with 14 bases in between. The DNA of the CDR3 is TGTGCCAGCAGCTCGGACTTCGGGATGAAAAACATTCAGTACTTC. It encodes CASSSDFGMKNIQYF.

This chain links TRBV11-3 with TRBJ2-3; D gene uncertain. The CDR3 has 14 amino acids. Trimming left V 1 base short and J 0 bases short, with 5 bases between. Germline V lookup: CDR1 SGHNT, CDR2 YENEEA. CDR3: CASSLALSTDTQYF. CDR3 coding DNA: TGTGCCAGCAGCTTAGCCCTTAGCACAGATACGCAGTATTTT.

This chain joins TRBV6-5 and TRBJ1-2, with D perhaps matching TRBD1 (5 bases). The CDR3 has 13 amino acids. V was clipped by 6 bases and J by 6 bases, with 14 bases between them. Germline V gives CDR1 MNHEY, CDR2 SVGAGI. The CDR3 region is CASRRSGSHGYTF. In DNA, the CDR3 is TGTGCCAGCAGAAGATCAGGGTCCCATGGCTACACCTTC.

This chain connects TRBV12-5 to TRBJ1-3; D not certain. Germline V gives CDR1 LGHNT, CDR2 FRNRAP. The CDR3 is 16 residues long. V gave up 1 base and J gave up 0 bases, with 10 bases separating them. The CDR3 coding sequence is TGTGCTAGTGGTTTGGGCGGGAGGCACTCTGGAAACACCATATATTTT. This translates into CASGLGGRHSGNTIYF.

The chain has TRBV10-3 and TRBJ2-5, with a weak D call TRBD1 (6 bases). This CDR3 comprises 12 residues. V was cut by 8 bases and J by 3 bases, with 10 bases left in between. CDR1 is ENHRY and CDR2 is SYGVKD in the germline V gene. CDR3 DNA: TGTGCCATCTGGGCAGGGGAAGAGACCCAGTACTTC. It codes for CAIWAGEETQYF.

The chain couples TRBV9 to TRBJ2-6; 9 nucleotides line up with TRBD1. After removal of 3 bases from V and 0 bases from J, the junction contained 7 bases not matched to a gene. Germline V CDR1 and CDR2: SGDLS, YYNGEE. The CDR3 contains 18 residues. The CDR3 DNA reads TGTGCCAGCAGCGCTACAGGGGGCGCGAGCTCTGGGGCCAACGTCCTGACTTTC. Translated: CASSATGGASSGANVLTF. Together with reference TRBV9 and TRBJ2-6, the CDR3 gives the full variable domain: DSGVTQTPKHLITATGQRVTLRCSPRSGDLSVYWYQQSLDQGLQFLIQYYNGEERAKGNILERFSAQQFPDLHSELNLSSLELGDSALYFCASSATGGASSGANVLTFGAGSRLTVL.

This clone was detected once. The chain couples TRBV6-2 or TRBV6-3 to TRBJ2-2, with D perhaps matching TRBD2 (5 bases). V lost 1 base and J lost 1, with 7 bases in between. Germline V gene lookup returns CDR1 MNHEY and CDR2 SVGEGT. CDR3 length equals 15 residues. CDR3 nucleotide sequence: TGTGCCAGCAGTTACTATGGAGGGAACACCGGGGAGCTGTTTTTT. Amino acids: CASSYYGGNTGELFF.

CDR3 sequence: CASSFETSEEQYF. The CDR3 DNA sequence: TGTGCCAGCAGCTTTGAGACTAGCGAGGAGCAGTACTTC. The genes are TRBV12-1 and TRBJ2-7; TRBD2, as called in the table, went unchecked against the DNA. TRBV12-1 constitutes a pseudogene. The CDR3 contains 13 residues.

V usage is TRBV21-1 and J usage is TRBJ2-3; TRBD2, the table's D call, was not compared with the DNA. TRBV21-1 is tagged as a pseudogene. There are 20 residues in the CDR3. The CDR3 nucleotides read TGTGCCAGCAGCCTTCGGACAGTCACCTTAGCGGGAGAGAGGACAGATACGCAGTATTTT. Its translation is CASSLRTVTLAGERTDTQYF.

This chain connects TRBV18 to TRBJ1-2; D is unclear. The CDR3 length is 13 residues. The V end was cut by 6 bases, the J end by 2 bases, with 10 bases between. Germline V gene sequence: CDR1 KGHSH, CDR2 LQKENI. CDR3 residues: CASSPDTNYGYTF. The CDR3 nucleotides read TGTGCCAGCTCCCCAGACACCAACTATGGCTACACCTTC. Combining the CDR3 with reference TRBV18 and TRBJ1-2 gives the whole variable domain NAGVMQNPRHLVRRRGQEARLRCSPMKGHSHVYWYRQLPEEGLKFMVYLQKENIIDESGMPKERFSAEFPKEGPSILRIQQVVRGDSAAYFCASSPDTNYGYTFGSGTRLTVV.

This clone was seen a single time. The chain recombines TRBV19 with TRBJ2-5; D might be TRBD2 (5 bases). CDR3 size: 14 residues. Germline CDR1 is LNHDA and CDR2 is SQIVND (reference sequence). V shed 1 base and J shed 4 bases, with 10 bases lying between them. CDR3 sequence reads: CASSIGEGAETQYF. The CDR3 DNA reads TGTGCCAGTAGTATAGGCGAGGGAGCAGAGACCCAGTACTTC.